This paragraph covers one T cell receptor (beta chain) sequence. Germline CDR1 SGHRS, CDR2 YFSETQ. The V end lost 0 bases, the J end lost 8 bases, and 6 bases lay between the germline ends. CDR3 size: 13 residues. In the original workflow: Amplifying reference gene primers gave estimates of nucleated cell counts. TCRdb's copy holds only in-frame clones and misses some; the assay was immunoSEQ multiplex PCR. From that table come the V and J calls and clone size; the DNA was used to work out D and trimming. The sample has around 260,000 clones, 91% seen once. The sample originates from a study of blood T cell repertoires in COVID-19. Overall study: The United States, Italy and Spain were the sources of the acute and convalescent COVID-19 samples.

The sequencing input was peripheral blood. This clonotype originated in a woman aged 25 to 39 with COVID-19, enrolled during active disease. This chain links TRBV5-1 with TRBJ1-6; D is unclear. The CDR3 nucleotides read TGCGCCAGCAGCTTGGCCGGGGATTCACCCCTCCACTTT. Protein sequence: CASSLAGDSPLHF. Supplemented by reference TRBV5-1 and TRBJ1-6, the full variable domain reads KAGVTQTPRYLIKTRGQQVTLSCSPISGHRSVSWYQQTPGQGLQFLFEYFSETQRNKGNFPGRFSGRQFSNSRSEMNVSTLELGDSALYLCASSLAGDSPLHFGNGTRLTVT.